This passage covers 18 T cell receptor beta chains from one sample sequenced in a study of vaccination and CD4 T cells after COVID-19. The antigens these receptors bind are not known. Cultured CD4+ T-cell DNA underwent Oncomine TCR Beta short-read sequencing. Using its own MiXCR run on the PCR reads, TCRdb lists one record per CDR3 protein. Here the sample spans approximately 15,000 distinct CDR3 sequences, 35% to 55% being singletons. Treatment in this sample: approximately 9-day PBMC culture with coronavirus spike peptide pools or control peptides (ViraFEST assay). Sequencing used CD4+ T cells from blood, cultured in vitro, obtained before SARS-CoV-2 vaccination. The source is a human donor who had recovered from COVID-19.

This clonotype was counted only a few times. The chain uses TRBV19 and TRBJ1-2; D is uncertain. CDR1 LNHDA and CDR2 SQIVND come from the germline V gene (reference sequence). The V end was cut by 3 bases, the J end by 0 bases, with 8 bases between. The CDR3 extends over 14 amino acids. This CDR3 reads CASSMMGTNYGYTF. The CDR3 region has the DNA TGTGCCAGTAGTATGATGGGCACTAACTATGGCTACACCTTC.

The chain has TRBV28 and TRBJ1-2, with TRBD1 identical over 9 bases. Germline trimming cut 5 bases from V and 7 bases from J; bases unmatched to any gene: 11. The CDR3 is 15 residues long. CDR1 is MDHEN and CDR2 is SYDVKM in the germline V gene. The CDR3 bases are TGTGCCAGCAGTCTCAAAGCCGGGACAGGGTTTGGCTACACCTTC. Translated, it gives CASSLKAGTGFGYTF.

This clonotype was detected only a few times. The V and J genes are TRBV7-2 and TRBJ2-7; D assignment may be TRBD1 or TRBD2 (6 bases each). Looked up from germline, CDR1 is SGHTA and CDR2 is FQGNSA. CDR3 length: 16 amino acids. The V end was cut by 5 bases, the J end by 0 bases, with 17 bases between. The CDR3 loop is CASSLEGTRSSYEQYF. CDR3 in DNA: TGTGCCAGCAGCCTGGAGGGGACACGATCCTCCTACGAGCAGTACTTC.

In this sample, this clonotype turned up a few times. V is TRBV6-5 and J is TRBJ2-7, with D perhaps TRBD1 (8 bases). There are 15 residues in the CDR3. Trimming removed 4 bases at V and 2 bases at J, with 15 bases between. CDR1 is MNHEY, CDR2 SVGAGI, per germline. The DNA for the CDR3 is TGTGCCAGCAGTTCCACAGGGGGAGGGGCCTACGAGCAGTACTTC. Protein sequence: CASSSTGGGAYEQYF.

The chain combines TRBV7-8 with TRBJ2-7, with TRBD2 identical over 8 bases. Germline-derived CDR1 and CDR2 are SGHVS and FQNEAQ. V lost 5 bases to trimming and J lost 0 bases; unmatched junction nucleotides: 12. The CDR3 is 17 residues long. The CDR3 here is CASSPITTSAHSYEQYF. In DNA, the CDR3 is TGTGCCAGCAGCCCAATCACGACTAGCGCGCACTCCTACGAGCAGTACTTC.

This clonotype turned up a few times. The chain joins TRBV7-2 to TRBJ1-6; D remains ambiguous. This CDR3 spans 13 amino acids. V was clipped by 1 base and J by 13 bases, with 11 bases between them. Germline V gene lookup returns CDR1 SGHTA and CDR2 FQGNSA. The CDR3: CASSLEEDHPLHF. The DNA of the CDR3 is TGTGCCAGCAGCTTAGAAGAGGATCACCCCCTCCACTTT. Drawing the rest from reference TRBV7-2 and TRBJ1-6, the complete variable domain is GAGVSQSPSNKVTEKGKDVELRCDPISGHTALYWYRQSLGQGLEFLIYFQGNSAPDKSGLPSDRFSAERTGGSVSTLTIQRTQQEDSAVYLCASSLEEDHPLHFGNGTRLTVT.

This clonotype was detected only a few times. V gene TRBV6-1 combines with J gene TRBJ1-5; D gene unclear. The CDR3 loop spans 14 amino acids. Trimming cost V 6 bases and J 0 bases, with 9 bases left between them. From germline, CDR1 is MNHNS and CDR2 SASEGT. The CDR3 sequence is CASSRAASNQPQHF. The CDR3 nucleotides are TGTGCCAGCAGCCGGGCAGCTAGCAATCAGCCCCAGCATTTT.

In its sample, this clonotype was seen a few times. The gene calls are TRBV7-2 and TRBJ1-1; no reliable D call. This CDR3 has 14 amino acids. Germline lookup yields CDR1 SGHTA and CDR2 FQGNSA. V lost 5 bases and J lost 2, with 12 bases in between. The CDR3 loop reads CASSIDWVNTEAFF. As DNA, the CDR3 is TGTGCCAGCAGCATTGATTGGGTAAACACTGAAGCTTTCTTT.

The table lists this clonotype with a count of one. The chain recombines TRBV19 with TRBJ1-1; D is uncertain. V lost 7 bases and J 2 bases, leaving 17 bases between the germline ends. Germline CDR1 is LNHDA and CDR2 is SQIVND (reference sequence). The CDR3 has 15 amino acids. In DNA form, the CDR3 reads TGTGCCAGTAAACCGGGAGACTGGGGAAACACTGAAGCTTTCTTT. Its protein is CASKPGDWGNTEAFF.

The rearrangement uses TRBV20-1 and TRBJ1-2; 8 nucleotides align to TRBD1. Germline lookup yields CDR1 DFQATT and CDR2 SNEGSKA (reference sequence). There are 13 residues in the CDR3. V lost 3 bases, J lost 5 bases, and 5 bases stayed unmatched. DNA for the CDR3: TGCAGTGCTAGTCCCGGACAGGGTTATGGCTACACCTTC. This encodes CSASPGQGYGYTF.

The chain has TRBV6-5 and TRBJ2-3; the D is unclear. The CDR3 loop spans 15 amino acids. The germline V gene has CDR1 MNHEY and CDR2 SVGAGI. V lost 2 bases, J lost 5 bases, and 14 bases lay in between. CDR3 sequence reads: CASSYGFLTQDTQYF. The CDR3 coding sequence is TGTGCCAGCAGTTACGGTTTCCTCACCCAAGATACGCAGTATTTT.

The chain combines TRBV6-4 with TRBJ1-1, with a weak D call TRBD1 (5 bases). The V end was cut by 6 bases, the J end by 6 bases, with 17 bases between. The CDR3 totals 14 residues. Germline V gene sequence: CDR1 MRHNA, CDR2 SNTAGT. CDR3 sequence reads: CASRTSNQGAEAFF. The CDR3 DNA is TGTGCCAGCAGGACAAGCAACCAGGGCGCTGAAGCTTTCTTT.

The rearrangement links TRBV4-2 to TRBJ1-1, with a possible D match to TRBD1 (6 bases). Germline loops: CDR1 LGHNA, CDR2 YNFKEQ. The CDR3 has 16 residues. The ends were cut back, 0 bases at V and 1 base at J, with 12 bases in the middle. The CDR3 sequence is CASSQESRTENTEAFF. CDR3 nucleotides: TGTGCCAGCAGCCAAGAAAGTCGGACAGAGAACACTGAAGCTTTCTTT.

This clonotype was counted a few times. The V and J genes are TRBV27 and TRBJ1-6, with D hard to call. V shed 2 bases and J shed 9 bases, with 8 bases lying between them. Germline V lookup: CDR1 MNHEY, CDR2 SMNVEV (reference sequence). The CDR3 sequence is 13 residues long. CDR3 DNA sequence: TGTGCCAGCAGTTTAAGGTCCACTTCACCCCTCCACTTT. Its translation is CASSLRSTSPLHF.

This chain connects TRBV7-2 to TRBJ1-1, with TRBD1 identical over 10 bases. The V gene end was trimmed by 5 bases and the J gene end by 8 bases; junction bases not matched to a gene: 8. The CDR3 runs 14 residues. CDR1 and CDR2 from the germline V gene are SGHTA and FQGNSA. The CDR3 is CASSEDRGRGEAFF. The CDR3 nucleotides read TGTGCCAGCAGCGAAGACAGGGGGCGCGGGGAAGCTTTCTTT.

The rearrangement links TRBV7-8 to TRBJ2-3, with D tentatively TRBD1 (6 bases). The CDR3 extends over 14 amino acids. Trimming pared 1 base from V and 5 bases from J, leaving 10 bases between. From germline, CDR1 is SGHVS and CDR2 FQNEAQ. The CDR3 nucleotides are TGTGCCAGCAGCTTAGGCCACAGGGAAGATACGCAGTATTTT. Translated, it gives CASSLGHREDTQYF. Based on the CDR3 plus reference TRBV7-8 and TRBJ2-3, the full variable domain is GAGVSQSPRYKVAKRGQDVALRCDPISGHVSLFWYQQALGQGPEFLTYFQNEAQLDKSGLPSDRFFAERPEGSVSTLKIQRTQQEDSAVYLCASSLGHREDTQYFGPGTRLTVL.

The CDR3: CASSLLAGLAGWDSTDTQYF. The CDR3 bases are TGTGCCAGCAGCTTACTGGCTGGACTAGCGGGGTGGGATAGCACAGATACGCAGTATTTT. The V and J genes are TRBV11-3 and TRBJ2-3, with 12 bases that match TRBD2. This CDR3 comprises 20 residues. Germline V gene lookup returns CDR1 SGHNT and CDR2 YENEEA. V lost 2 bases, J lost 0 bases, and 12 bases stayed unmatched.

This clonotype was seen a single time. The rearrangement uses TRBV6-2 or TRBV6-3 and TRBJ1-1; 8 bases align to TRBD1. This CDR3 is 14 amino acids long. J gave up 4 bases and V 5 bases, and 6 bases lay outside the gene matches. Looked up from germline, CDR1 is MNHEY and CDR2 is SVGEGT. The CDR3 nucleotides read TGTGCCAGCAGTCGAGATGGACAGGGCACTGAAGCTTTCTTT. It encodes CASSRDGQGTEAFF.